This T cell receptor beta chain was documented in a study of vaccination and CD4 T cells after COVID-19. Concerning this clonotype: Its cognate antigen is unknown.

Sequenced with the Oncomine TCR Beta short-read assay was DNA taken from cultured CD4+ T cells. Genomic DNA was isolated from CD4+ T cells that had been cultured. TCRdb ran MiXCR on the PCR reads and lists one entry per CDR3 protein. Of some 16,000 distinct CDR3 sequences in the sample, 70% were seen once. As for treatment: approximately 11-day PBMC culture with coronavirus spike peptide pools or control peptides (ViraFEST assay). ViraFEST grew antigen-specific T cells using peptide pools, then sequenced TCRs. Fewer than 2.5 million PBMCs went into each well for culture with 8 to 10 IU/ml IL-2 and around 10 ug/ml peptide pools. Trimming pared 8 bases from V and 4 bases from J, leaving 12 bases between. Germline assignment: CDR1 MNHNS and CDR2 SASEGT. The CDR3 has 13 amino acids.

The chain uses TRBV6-1 and TRBJ1-5, with unresolved D. The receptor's source is a human donor who had recovered from COVID-19. The sequencing input was CD4+ T cells from blood, cultured in vitro. The CDR3 here is CASQTRLNQPQHF. CDR3 in DNA: TGTGCCAGCCAAACGCGGTTGAATCAGCCCCAGCATTTT.